The 5 T cell receptor beta chains below come from one sample, sequenced in a study of blood T cell repertoires in COVID-19. Data came from immunoSEQ multiplex PCR; TCRdb stores just in-frame clones and leaves some out. The sample has 150,000 to 200,000 clones; around 82% are singletons. Sequenced sample: PBMCs or T cells enriched from blood (not recorded which). These receptors came from a woman in her fifties or sixties with acute COVID-19.

This clone was recorded only once. J is TRBJ2-1 and V is TRBV6-4, with 7 positions matching TRBD1. Trimming cost V 2 bases and J 6 bases; bases outside gene matches: 1. The CDR3 has 13 residues. Germline V gene data show CDR1 as MRHNA and CDR2 as SNTAGT. CDR3 protein: CASSDRDSNEQFF. Here the CDR3 DNA reads TGTGCCAGCAGTGACCGGGACAGCAATGAGCAGTTCTTC.

On this clone itself: In the same sample, other DNA sequences code for this CDR3. The chain links TRBV28 to TRBJ1-2; 7 positions match TRBD1. V trimming: 5 bases; J trimming: 0 bases; junction bases outside the gene matches: 0. CDR3 length: 13 amino acids. Germline V CDR1 and CDR2: MDHEN, SYDVKM. CDR3 nucleotides: TGTGCCAGCAGTACAGGGGCTAACTATGGCTACACCTTC. This codes for CASSTGANYGYTF.

This clone was counted only a few times. The V and J genes are TRBV28 and TRBJ1-1, with 8 bases fitting TRBD1. J was trimmed by 7 bases and V by 4 bases; bases with no gene match: 11. Germline V gene lookup returns CDR1 MDHEN and CDR2 SYDVKM. There are 15 residues in the CDR3. The CDR3 DNA reads as TGTGCCAGCAGTTCCTCCGGCAGGGGGCCGGGTGAAGCTTTCTTT. Translated: CASSSSGRGPGEAFF.

The V and J genes are TRBV4-2 and TRBJ1-5, with D possibly being TRBD1 (6 bases). The CDR3 spans 14 residues. Trimming removed 3 bases at V and 7 bases at J, with 13 bases between. Germline V gene sequence: CDR1 LGHNA, CDR2 YNFKEQ. The chain's CDR3 is CASSQGLQGQPQHF. Here the CDR3 DNA reads TGTGCCAGCAGCCAGGGCCTACAGGGACAGCCCCAGCATTTT.

The chain links TRBV18 to TRBJ2-5, with 7 nucleotides matching TRBD2. This CDR3 is 16 amino acids long. Unmatched junction bases numbered 12, after V lost 3 bases and J lost 5 bases. Germline lookup yields CDR1 KGHSH and CDR2 LQKENI. CDR3 region: CASSPADSFGGETQYF. Here the CDR3 DNA reads TGTGCCAGCTCACCTGCGGACTCCTTCGGGGGGGAGACCCAGTACTTC. Based on the CDR3 plus reference TRBV18 and TRBJ2-5, the full variable domain is NAGVMQNPRHLVRRRGQEARLRCSPMKGHSHVYWYRQLPEEGLKFMVYLQKENIIDESGMPKERFSAEFPKEGPSILRIQQVVRGDSAAYFCASSPADSFGGETQYFGPGTRLLVL.